A single sample gave rise to the 11 T cell receptor beta chains below, sequenced in a study of cytomegalovirus exposure and HLA in healthy donors. With 60 Vbeta and 13 Jbeta primers, the PCR was carried out. Repertoires were generated with immunoSEQ multiplex PCR, while TCRdb's copy carries only in-frame clones and drops some. The sample has 120,000 to 150,000 clones, about 80% seen once. Specimen: PBMCs. The source of these receptors is a middle-aged man in good health and CMV-seropositive.

In its sample, this clone was seen once. The chain has TRBV4-1 and TRBJ1-6, with TRBD1 identical over 9 bases. Germline V CDR1 and CDR2: MGHRA, YSYEKL. The CDR3 consists of 14 residues. V was clipped by 1 base and J by 10 bases; unmatched bases: 2. CDR3 in amino acids: CASSQADRGSPLHF. In DNA, the CDR3 is TGCGCCAGCAGCCAAGCAGACAGGGGGTCACCCCTCCACTTT.

The rearrangement links TRBV6-5 to TRBJ2-7; D is uncertain. Germline V gene sequence: CDR1 MNHEY, CDR2 SVGAGI. The CDR3 is 12 residues long. V lost 0 bases, J lost 6 bases, and 6 bases lay in between. The CDR3 reads CASSYSVGEQYF. CDR3 coding DNA: TGTGCCAGCAGTTACTCGGTCGGCGAGCAGTACTTC.

In this sample, this clone turned up a few times. V usage is TRBV7-9 and J usage is TRBJ1-4; D not resolved. Trimming took off 4 bases at V and 3 bases at J, with 9 bases between the two ends. CDR1 is SEHNR, CDR2 FQNEAQ, per germline (reference sequence). The CDR3 is 14 residues long. CDR3 DNA: TGTGCCAGCAGCTACCGGTCGGCTAATGAAAAACTGTTTTTT. This gives the protein CASSYRSANEKLFF.

This chain joins TRBV28 and TRBJ1-2, with a tentative D call TRBD1 (5 bases). V lost 6 bases and J lost 7, with 12 bases in between. The CDR3 extends over 12 amino acids. Germline CDR1 is MDHEN and CDR2 is SYDVKM. The CDR3 DNA reads TGTGCCAGCAGCCAGGGTATCGCTGGCTACACCTTC. It is translated as CASSQGIAGYTF.

The V call is TRBV28, the J call TRBJ2-7; 7 bases agree with TRBD2. Germline CDR1 and CDR2: MDHEN and SYDVKM. The CDR3 contains 14 residues. V gave up 7 bases and J gave up 1 base; unmatched junction bases: 7. The CDR3 here is CASTEAGPSYEQYF. The CDR3 DNA reads as TGTGCCAGCACCGAAGCGGGACCATCCTACGAGCAGTACTTC.

This clone was picked up one time. The V gene is TRBV19, the J gene TRBJ2-1, with 14 nucleotides matching TRBD2. CDR1 is LNHDA, CDR2 SQIVND, per germline (reference sequence). The CDR3 totals 14 residues. Trimming removed 6 bases from V and 10 bases from J; junction bases left unmatched: 5. The CDR3 loop reads CASRGLAGAFEQFF. CDR3 nucleotides: TGTGCCAGTAGGGGACTAGCGGGAGCTTTCGAGCAGTTCTTC.

The chain recombines TRBV6-1 with TRBJ2-7, with a weak D call TRBD1 (6 bases). CDR3 length: 15 amino acids. The germline V and J ends were trimmed by 2 bases and 7 bases, with 18 bases remaining between them. Germline V gene lookup returns CDR1 MNHNS and CDR2 SASEGT. The CDR3 protein is CASSENGRGLFEQYF. In DNA form, the CDR3 reads TGTGCCAGCAGTGAAAACGGCAGGGGCCTCTTTGAGCAGTACTTC.

The chain couples TRBV5-6 to TRBJ2-5; TRBD2 matches 13 bases. The end of the DNA is better explained by TRBJ2-7, so the J call may be wrong. CDR3 size: 19 residues. The germline V gene encodes CDR1 SGHDT and CDR2 YYEEEE. CDR3 DNA sequence: TGTGCCAGCAGCAATCAGGTCCGGACTAGCGGGAGTATCTACTACGAGCAGTACTTC. Protein sequence: CASSNQVRTSGSIYYEQYF.

The chain recombines TRBV5-4 with TRBJ2-7; unclear D gene. CDR3 length equals 16 residues. Germline V lookup: CDR1 SGHNT, CDR2 YYREEE (reference sequence). With 5 bases removed from V and 3 bases from J, the gap between germline ends came to 21 bases. This CDR3 is CASRIGGSDLFYEQYF. The CDR3 nucleotides are TGTGCCAGCAGGATTGGTGGCAGCGACCTTTTCTACGAGCAGTACTTC.

This rearrangement joins TRBV2 to TRBJ2-5, with D possibly being TRBD1 (5 bases). The CDR3 covers 14 residues. Germline values: CDR1 SNHLY, CDR2 FYNNEI. Trimming removed 6 bases from V and 1 base from J, with 12 bases in between. The CDR3 here is CASSLRGSQETQYF. CDR3 nucleotide sequence: TGTGCCAGCAGCCTTAGGGGATCCCAAGAGACCCAGTACTTC.

The chain carries TRBV28 and TRBJ1-1, with 11 bases matching TRBD1. V lost 2 bases and J lost 10; bases outside the gene matches: 3. Germline lookup yields CDR1 MDHEN and CDR2 SYDVKM. The CDR3 runs to 13 residues. This CDR3 is CASSLGDRGRAFF. The CDR3 DNA sequence: TGTGCCAGCAGTTTAGGGGACAGGGGGAGAGCTTTCTTT.